The next 27 T cell receptor beta chains were all read from a single sample in a study of tumor-infiltrating lymphocytes in oesophageal squamous cell carcinoma. TCRdb re-called the PCR reads through MiXCR, storing one row per CDR3 protein. The sample lists 9,500 to 13,000 distinct CDR3 sequences, roughly three fifths occurring once. Sequences were obtained from esophageal tumor tissue. The source of these receptors is a male donor with esophageal squamous cell carcinoma.

The chain couples TRBV7-2 to TRBJ2-3, with 8 bases aligning to TRBD1. Germline V gene sequence: CDR1 SGHTA, CDR2 FQGNSA. CDR3 length equals 14 residues. Trimming took 3 bases from V and 4 from J; bases not matched to a gene: 3. The CDR3, as DNA: TGTGCCAGCAGCTTGGACAGGGTTGCAGATACGCAGTATTTT. Encoded protein: CASSLDRVADTQYF.

This sequence joins TRBV7-3 and TRBJ2-3; D might be TRBD1 (6 bases). Trimming cost V 2 bases and J 2 bases, with 11 bases left between them. This CDR3 is 15 amino acids long. CDR1 is SGHTA, CDR2 FQGTGA, per germline. CDR3 in DNA: TGTGCCAGCAGCTTACGAGGGGGACCCACAGATACGCAGTATTTT. Residues: CASSLRGGPTDTQYF.

This clonotype was counted between two and nine times. Written as DNA, the CDR3 is TGTGCCAGCAGCTTGCGGGACAGGGAAGAGACCCAGTACTTC. This sequence encodes CASSLRDREETQYF. The V call is TRBV7-2, the J call TRBJ2-1, with 9 nucleotides matching TRBD1. The DNA end lines up better with TRBJ2-5; the J call may be wrong. The germline CDR1 and CDR2 sequences are SGHTA and FQGNSA. The CDR3 covers 14 residues.

The sample holds many counts of this clonotype. The conserved closing phenylalanine or tryptophan is absent in this CDR3, likely reflecting a read error. The limits of the CDR3 on the DNA are not certain, so only TCRdb's listed CDR3 is given. J is TRBJ2-6 and V is TRBV6-8; TRBD1, the table's D call, lacks a check against the DNA. A total of 11 residues make up the CDR3, ends included. The germline CDR1 and CDR2 sequences are MNHGY and SAAAGT. The CDR3 spells CWGNGIRDQDM.

The J gene is TRBJ2-7, the V gene TRBV28; 7 bases are a match to TRBD2. The germline gives CDR1 MDHEN, CDR2 SYDVKM. There are 16 residues in the CDR3. V dropped 4 bases and J dropped 3; count of bases not matched to a gene: 12. CDR3 bases: TGTGCCAGCAGTTCCGCGACTAGCAGACCCCTCTACGAGCAGTACTTC. Translated, it gives CASSSATSRPLYEQYF.

The rearrangement uses TRBV7-8 and TRBJ2-7, with D unresolved. Germline CDR1 reads SGHVS; CDR2 reads FQNEAQ. This CDR3 has 14 amino acids. Trimming stripped 5 bases from V and 2 bases from J, with 13 bases between. CDR3 nucleotide sequence: TGTGCCAGCAGCCCCGAGGACGAGGCCTACGAGCAGTACTTC. This codes for CASSPEDEAYEQYF. Variable domain in full (rest from reference TRBV7-8 and TRBJ2-7): GAGVSQSPRYKVAKRGQDVALRCDPISGHVSLFWYQQALGQGPEFLTYFQNEAQLDKSGLPSDRFFAERPEGSVSTLKIQRTQQEDSAVYLCASSPEDEAYEQYFGPGTRLTVT.

On this clonotype itself: A single base separates this from a much larger clone, so it may be a read error. The chain links TRBV5-6 to TRBJ2-7; TRBD2 matches at 10 bases. V lost 0 bases to trimming and J lost 7 bases; unmatched junction nucleotides: 13. The CDR3 extends over 17 amino acids. Per the germline V gene, CDR1 is SGHDT and CDR2 is YYEEEE. CDR3 bases: TGTGCCAGCAGCTTGGGGCTAGCGGGAGTCCCGGGCAATGAGCAGTACTTC. Its protein is CASSLGLAGVPGNEQYF.

Of note for this clonotype: A read error may account for a junction end that differs from germline. The V gene is TRBV7-3, the J gene TRBJ2-3; a weak D match, TRBD1 (6 bases). The germline gives CDR1 SGHTA, CDR2 FQGTGA. The CDR3 is 15 residues long. The CDR3 DNA is TGTGCCAGAAGCTACTACAGGGAGCGCACAGATACGCAGTATTTT. Encoded protein: CARSYYRERTDTQYF.

The chain couples TRBV7-9 to TRBJ2-5; 9 bases map to TRBD2. The CDR3 loop spans 16 amino acids. The V gene's germline CDR1 is SEHNR and CDR2 FQNEAQ (reference sequence). The ends lost 4 bases at V and 5 bases at J; junction bases unmatched: 11. CDR3 sequence: CASSSLSGRGKETQYF. In DNA, the CDR3 is TGTGCCAGCAGCTCACTTAGCGGGAGAGGGAAGGAGACCCAGTACTTC.

The chain is built from TRBV7-3 and TRBJ2-3; either TRBD1 or TRBD2 may fit D (6 bases each). V shed 4 bases and J shed 1 base, with 12 bases lying between them. Looked up from germline, CDR1 is SGHTA and CDR2 is FQGTGA. The CDR3 runs to 15 residues. In nucleotides, the CDR3 is TGTGCCAGCAGCTACTACAGGGAGGGCACAGATACGCAGTATTTT. Protein product: CASSYYREGTDTQYF.

The chain is built from TRBV6-2 or TRBV6-3 and TRBJ2-1; D may be TRBD1 (5 bases). This CDR3 has 14 amino acids. V lost 3 bases and J 0 bases, leaving 6 bases between the germline ends. Germline values: CDR1 MNHEY, CDR2 SVGEGT. The CDR3 protein is CASSYDSSYNEQFF. The CDR3 region has the DNA TGTGCCAGCAGTTATGACAGCTCCTACAATGAGCAGTTCTTC.

This clonotype is categorized as medium-sized (0.01 to 0.1%). The V and J genes are TRBV7-9 and TRBJ1-2; 8 bases agree with TRBD1. The trim removed 1 base at V and 4 bases at J, leaving 17 bases unmatched. This CDR3 contains 19 residues. The germline CDR1 and CDR2 sequences are SEHNR and FQNEAQ (reference sequence). CDR3 amino acids: CASSLELGETGALIYGYTF. In nucleotides, the CDR3 is TGTGCCAGCAGCTTAGAGCTCGGGGAGACAGGGGCTCTAATCTATGGCTACACCTTC.

Comment on this clonotype: The limits of the CDR3 on the DNA are not certain, so only TCRdb's listed CDR3 is given. The J gene is TRBJ2-5, the V gene TRBV12-3 or TRBV12-4; the table calls TRBD2, which could not be checked here. The CDR3 is 14 amino acids in total, end residues counted. The CDR3 reads CASSFVRRREEQFF.

This chain links TRBV7-2 with TRBJ2-6; TRBD1 is a possible D gene (6 bases). Matching the DNA end better, TRBJ2-7 makes the J call doubtful. This CDR3 spans 15 amino acids. The germline V gene has CDR1 SGHTA and CDR2 FQGNSA. This CDR3 reads CASSLRDTHSYEQYF. The CDR3 DNA is TGTGCCAGCAGCTTAAGGGACACCCACTCCTACGAGCAGTACTTC.

This chain connects TRBV7-2 to TRBJ2-5, with D hard to call. With the DNA end fitting TRBJ2-7 better, the J assignment may be wrong. The CDR3 is 16 residues long. Germline values: CDR1 SGHTA, CDR2 FQGNSA. CDR3 in amino acids: CASSADPLISPYEQYF. The CDR3 DNA reads as TGTGCCAGCAGCGCGGACCCTCTCATATCCCCCTACGAGCAGTACTTC.

This clonotype was observed a handful of times. A much larger clone differs from this one at a single base, so this may be a read error. CDR3 DNA sequence: TGCAGTGCTAGTGGCGGGACTATCCTTCTTTACAATGAGCAGTACTTC. Translated, it gives CSASGGTILLYNEQYF. The rearrangement joins TRBV20-1 to TRBJ2-4; 7 bases match TRBD2. The CDR3 extends over 16 amino acids. Germline CDR1 DFQATT, CDR2 SNEGSKA (reference sequence). Trimming took 3 bases from V and 13 from J; bases not matched to a gene: 21.

The chain uses TRBV28 and TRBJ2-1; 9 bases agree with TRBD2. Germline CDR1 reads MDHEN; CDR2 reads SYDVKM. Trimming removed 2 bases from V and 4 bases from J; junction bases left unmatched: 6. This CDR3 region has 16 residues. The CDR3 coding sequence is TGTGCCAGCAGTTTAATGACTAGCGGAGCTTACAATGAGCAGTTCTTC. Translated, it gives CASSLMTSGAYNEQFF.

This chain connects TRBV12-3 or TRBV12-4 to TRBJ1-2; no definite D call. With 0 bases removed from V and 6 bases from J, the gap between germline ends came to 5 bases. The CDR3 sequence is 12 residues long. The CDR3 region has the DNA TGTGCCAGCAGTTTAGCAGGTGATGGCTACACCTTC. Translated: CASSLAGDGYTF.

The chain uses TRBV7-2 and TRBJ2-4; D not certain. V was trimmed by 3 bases and J by 13 bases, leaving 19 bases between them. This CDR3 has 14 amino acids. Germline loops: CDR1 SGHTA, CDR2 FQGNSA. CDR3 nucleotides: TGTGCCAGCAGCTTCGGATTCTCCTACAATGAGCAGTACTTC. This encodes CASSFGFSYNEQYF.

This clonotype showed up just a few times. The missing conserved phenylalanine or tryptophan at the end of this CDR3 makes a read error likely. The limits of the CDR3 on the DNA are not certain, so only TCRdb's listed CDR3 is given. The chain uses TRBV24-1 and TRBJ1-1; TRBD1 is the table's D call and was not checked against the DNA. CDR1 is KGHDR and CDR2 is SFDVKD in the germline V gene. The CDR3 has 16 amino acids, counting both end residues. The CDR3: CATSDDRDGLATPSVR.

The rearrangement uses TRBV6-2 or TRBV6-3 and TRBJ2-5; D not certain. The J call may be faulty, since TRBJ1-2 better matches the DNA end. This CDR3 spans 12 amino acids. The germline CDR1 and CDR2 sequences are MNHEY and SVGEGT. The CDR3 bases are TGTGCCAGCAGTGAAAGACACGGAGGCTACACCTTC. Residues: CASSERHGGYTF.

This clonotype has a single count. This sequence joins TRBV12-3 or TRBV12-4 and TRBJ2-6; weak D call: TRBD2 (6 bases). Trimming removed 2 bases at V and 2 bases at J, with 7 bases between. This CDR3 comprises 15 residues. Here the CDR3 DNA reads TGTGCCAGCAGTTTAAGGAGGGCTGGGGCCAACGTCCTGACTTTC. Translating it yields CASSLRRAGANVLTF.

This clonotype was observed a few times. The rearrangement uses TRBV7-8 and TRBJ2-3; no clear D gene. The length of the CDR3 is 13 residues. From germline, CDR1 is SGHVS and CDR2 FQNEAQ. The germline V and J ends were trimmed by 2 bases and 3 bases, with 6 bases remaining between them. The CDR3 nucleotides read TGTGCCAGCAGCTTATCAGAGACAGATACGCAGTATTTT. This encodes CASSLSETDTQYF.

Comments on this clonotype: Without the conserved terminal phenylalanine or tryptophan, this CDR3 likely stems from a read error. The DNA is omitted, as the CDR3 cannot be located on it reliably, and the CDR3 follows TCRdb's listing. Here the CDR3 reads CAISEMTPSYEQYFGN. This chain connects TRBV10-3 to TRBJ2-5. Germline loops: CDR1 ENHRY, CDR2 SYGVKD. The CDR3 spans 16 amino acids, including both terminal residues.

The chain carries TRBV6-1 and TRBJ2-1, with D perhaps TRBD2 (6 bases). The end of the DNA aligns better with TRBJ2-7, so the J call may be wrong. The CDR3 loop spans 16 amino acids. CDR1 is MNHNS, CDR2 SASEGT, per germline. The CDR3 DNA follows: TGTGCCAGCAGCCGTATATTACTAGCTGCGGCGGGGGAGCAGTACTTC. Encoded protein: CASSRILLAAAGEQYF.

The V and J genes are TRBV28 and TRBJ2-6; D is ambiguous. The CDR3 totals 13 residues. CDR1 MDHEN and CDR2 SYDVKM come from the germline V gene. Trimming pared 6 bases from V and 2 bases from J, leaving 5 bases between. The CDR3 nucleotides read TGTGCCAGCAGGGGTGCTGGGGCCAACGTCCTGACTTTC. This gives the protein CASRGAGANVLTF.

This clonotype was seen a handful of times. The V and J genes are TRBV12-3 or TRBV12-4 and TRBJ2-6; 7 nucleotides align to TRBD1. CDR3 length equals 18 residues. Losses at the gene ends were 1 base for V and 1 base for J; bases not matched to a gene: 7. CDR3 loop: CASSLGGGPRSGANVLTF. For the CDR3, the DNA is TGTGCCAGCAGTTTAGGAGGGGGCCCTAGGTCTGGGGCCAACGTCCTGACTTTC.